What follows are 30 T cell receptor beta chains derived from one specimen sequenced in a study of Tregs in tolerant kidney transplant recipients. Here immunoSEQ multiplex PCR was the method, and the copy in TCRdb shows in-frame clones only, minus some. The sample carries fewer than 80,000 clones, 85% to 90% recorded once. The sample consisted of CD4+ T cells from blood, taken before the transplant. The receptor set was obtained from a human donor who received a combined kidney and bone marrow transplant.

Written as DNA, the CDR3 is TGTGCCAGCAGTCATACGGTTTACGAGCAGTACTTC. Translating gives CASSHTVYEQYF. This chain connects TRBV6-1 to TRBJ2-7; no clear D gene. The CDR3 length is 12 residues. The V and J ends lost 5 bases and 4 bases respectively, with 9 bases between them. Looked up from germline, CDR1 is MNHNS and CDR2 is SASEGT.

This chain connects TRBV5-1 to TRBJ2-3; 12 nucleotides match TRBD2. V shed 4 bases and J 6 bases; nucleotides not matched to a gene: 12. The germline CDR1 and CDR2 sequences are SGHRS and YFSETQ. The CDR3 consists of 17 residues. This CDR3 reads CASSLSTSGRWIDTQYF. The CDR3 bases are TGCGCCAGCAGCCTATCGACTAGCGGGAGATGGATTGATACGCAGTATTTT.

The chain joins TRBV19 to TRBJ1-1; 7 bases line up with TRBD1. Germline-derived CDR1 and CDR2 are LNHDA and SQIVND (reference sequence). V was pared by 5 bases and J by 0 bases, with 9 bases of the junction left unmatched. The CDR3 covers 16 residues. In nucleotides, the CDR3 is TGTGCCAGTAGTCCCCGGGGGCAGGGGGTGAACACTGAAGCTTTCTTT. It yields the protein CASSPRGQGVNTEAFF.

This chain joins TRBV5-1 and TRBJ2-3, with 8 bases lining up with TRBD2. The V gene end was trimmed by 0 bases and the J gene end by 0 bases; junction bases not matched to a gene: 3. The CDR3 length is 16 residues. Germline CDR1 reads SGHRS; CDR2 reads YFSETQ. This chain's CDR3 is CASSLGTSRSTDTQYF. In DNA form, the CDR3 reads TGCGCCAGCAGCTTGGGGACTAGCCGAAGCACAGATACGCAGTATTTT.

This clone came up once. This chain links TRBV11-2 with TRBJ2-1; D is unclear. The CDR3 is made up of 14 amino acids. CDR1 and CDR2 (germline): SGHAT, FQNNGV. The V gene lost 5 bases and the J gene lost 8 bases, with 16 bases spanning the gap. DNA of the CDR3: TGTGCCAGCAGCCCACCATCCGGGTTCGATGAGCAGTTCTTC. The encoded protein is CASSPPSGFDEQFF.

DNA of the CDR3: TGTGCCAGCAGCTTAGGGGGGACAGGACCCAGGAGTGGCTACACCTTC. As protein: CASSLGGTGPRSGYTF. V is TRBV7-9 and J is TRBJ1-2; TRBD1 agrees at 8 bases. Germline lookup yields CDR1 SEHNR and CDR2 FQNEAQ (reference sequence). Germline trimming cut 1 base from V and 7 bases from J; bases unmatched to any gene: 11. This CDR3 is 16 amino acids long.

The J gene is TRBJ2-1, the V gene TRBV4-1, with 11 bases lining up with TRBD2. The CDR3 length is 16 residues. Germline CDR1 and CDR2: MGHRA and YSYEKL. V trimming: 0 bases; J trimming: 7 bases; junction bases outside the gene matches: 5. The CDR3 coding sequence is TGCGCCAGCAGCCAAGACGGGTTAGCGGGGGGGAATGAGCAGTTCTTC. Protein product: CASSQDGLAGGNEQFF.

Here the CDR3 reads CASSSGTSGRIGNTGELFF. The CDR3 bases are TGCGCCAGCAGTTCCGGGACTAGCGGGAGGATAGGGAACACCGGGGAGCTGTTTTTT. The chain has TRBV5-1 and TRBJ2-2, with TRBD2 identical over 15 bases. With V trimmed by 5 bases and J by 1 base, 9 bases remained unmatched. Germline V CDR1 and CDR2: SGHRS, YFSETQ. The CDR3 covers 19 residues.

V gene TRBV11-2 combines with J gene TRBJ2-3, with TRBD2 identical over 8 bases. This CDR3 is 14 amino acids long. CDR1 is SGHAT, CDR2 FQNNGV, per germline. V lost 1 base, J lost 11 bases, and 8 bases stayed unmatched. The CDR3 region is CASSLGVSGERQYF. The CDR3 region has the DNA TGTGCCAGCAGCTTAGGGGTTAGCGGGGAAAGGCAGTATTTT.

In its sample, this clone was seen once. The genes are TRBV4-2 and TRBJ1-2; D possibly corresponds to TRBD1 (5 bases). CDR1 and CDR2 (germline): LGHNA, YNFKEQ. The CDR3 totals 17 residues. Trimming took off 1 base at V and 0 bases at J, with 15 bases between the two ends. The CDR3 sequence: CASSQGERPGANYGYTF. In nucleotides, the CDR3 is TGTGCCAGCAGCCAAGGGGAGCGGCCGGGGGCTAACTATGGCTACACCTTC.

The gene calls are TRBV7-8 and TRBJ2-1, with 7 positions matching TRBD2. From germline, CDR1 is SGHVS and CDR2 FQNEAQ. The trim removed 5 bases at V and 6 bases at J, leaving 13 bases unmatched. The CDR3 is made up of 16 amino acids. The DNA of the CDR3 is TGTGCCAGCAGCGCCATCCCTAGCGGAAATATCAATGAGCAGTTCTTC. It yields the protein CASSAIPSGNINEQFF.

Remarks on this clone: The sample carries other DNA sequences with the same CDR3. The rearrangement joins TRBV7-3 to TRBJ2-3, with no clear D. Trimming stripped 2 bases from V and 0 bases from J, with 6 bases between. CDR1 is SGHTA and CDR2 is FQGTGA in the germline V gene. This CDR3 is built from 14 residues. The CDR3 bases are TGTGCCAGCAGCTTAGGGCAGAGCACAGATACGCAGTATTTT. As protein: CASSLGQSTDTQYF. Looking up the rest from reference TRBV7-3 and TRBJ2-3 gives the full variable domain: GAGVSQTPSNKVTEKGKYVELRCDPISGHTALYWYRQSLGQGPEFLIYFQGTGAADDSGLPNDRFFAVRPEGSVSTLKIQRTERGDSAVYLCASSLGQSTDTQYFGPGTRLTVL.

V usage is TRBV7-9 and J usage is TRBJ2-7, with TRBD1 identical over 10 bases. The length of the CDR3 is 15 residues. Trimming cost V 1 base and J 3 bases; bases outside gene matches: 3. In germline, CDR1 is SEHNR, CDR2 FQNEAQ (reference sequence). CDR3 sequence (DNA): TGTGCCAGCAGCTTAGTGGGACAGGGGTACTACGAGCAGTACTTC. Translating gives CASSLVGQGYYEQYF.

V and J are TRBV7-2 and TRBJ2-1; the match to TRBD1 covers 9 bases. The CDR3 spans 14 residues. Germline CDR1 reads SGHTA; CDR2 reads FQGNSA. With 6 bases clipped from V and 6 bases from J, the junction kept 6 bases outside the gene matches. The chain's CDR3 is CASRWDRDSNEQFF. In DNA, the CDR3 is TGTGCCAGCAGATGGGACAGGGATAGCAATGAGCAGTTCTTC.

This clone showed up just once. J is TRBJ2-2 and V is TRBV9; D may be TRBD1 (6 bases). This CDR3 contains 15 residues. Trimming removed 3 bases at V and 3 bases at J, with 12 bases between. Germline V gene sequence: CDR1 SGDLS, CDR2 YYNGEE. The DNA for the CDR3 is TGTGCCAGCAGCGCCAGGGGAGTCCACACCGGGGAGCTGTTTTTT. The encoded protein is CASSARGVHTGELFF. Using reference TRBV9 and TRBJ2-2 for the parts outside the CDR3, the full variable domain is DSGVTQTPKHLITATGQRVTLRCSPRSGDLSVYWYQQSLDQGLQFLIQYYNGEERAKGNILERFSAQQFPDLHSELNLSSLELGDSALYFCASSARGVHTGELFFGEGSRLTVL.

V and J are TRBV11-2 and TRBJ2-7; 10 positions match TRBD2. Germline-derived CDR1 and CDR2 are SGHAT and FQNNGV. The length of the CDR3 is 18 residues. Trimming cost V 5 bases and J 2 bases; bases outside gene matches: 15. This CDR3 reads CASSPRGGISGRAYEQYF. The CDR3 region has the DNA TGTGCCAGCAGCCCTAGAGGGGGTATAAGCGGGAGGGCCTACGAGCAGTACTTC.

This chain uses TRBV9 with TRBJ1-3; 7 nucleotides align to TRBD1. Losses at the gene ends were 4 bases for V and 2 bases for J; bases not matched to a gene: 9. Germline assignment: CDR1 SGDLS and CDR2 YYNGEE. CDR3 length equals 16 residues. The chain's CDR3 is CASSINEQGTGNTIYF. As DNA, the CDR3 is TGTGCCAGCAGCATAAACGAACAGGGGACTGGAAACACCATATATTTT.

This chain uses TRBV7-3 with TRBJ2-2; 14 bases fit TRBD2. The CDR3 runs 18 residues. With 5 bases clipped from V and 3 bases from J, the junction kept 8 bases outside the gene matches. Germline-derived CDR1 and CDR2 are SGHTA and FQGTGA. The CDR3 is CASSPSGLAGVDTGELFF. CDR3 sequence (DNA): TGTGCCAGCAGCCCCTCGGGACTAGCGGGAGTTGACACCGGGGAGCTGTTTTTT.

CDR3: CASSYQRTGLAQPQHF. CDR3 in DNA: TGTGCCAGCAGTTACCAGCGGACAGGGTTGGCTCAGCCCCAGCATTTT. The rearrangement uses TRBV6-6 and TRBJ1-5, with TRBD1 identical over 8 bases. CDR1 is MNHNY and CDR2 is SVGAGI in the germline V gene (reference sequence). The CDR3 runs to 16 residues. V gave up 2 bases and J gave up 6 bases; unmatched junction bases: 9.

The genes are TRBV6-4 and TRBJ2-4; 8 bases are a match to TRBD2. The germline V gene has CDR1 MRHNA and CDR2 SNTAGT. V shed 2 bases and J 0 bases; nucleotides not matched to a gene: 12. The length of the CDR3 is 19 residues. CDR3 region: CASSDPTAVAGLAKNIQYF. DNA of the CDR3: TGTGCCAGCAGTGACCCGACTGCCGTAGCGGGATTAGCCAAAAACATTCAGTACTTC.

V usage is TRBV2 and J usage is TRBJ2-2, with D maybe TRBD1 (6 bases). The CDR3 totals 14 residues. Germline V CDR1 and CDR2: SNHLY, FYNNEI. Trimming took 6 bases from V and 0 from J, leaving 8 bases between them. The CDR3, as DNA: TGTGCCAGCAGAACAGGGTCGAACACCGGGGAGCTGTTTTTT. Translation: CASRTGSNTGELFF. Full variable domain (remainder filled in from reference TRBV2 and TRBJ2-2): EPEVTQTPSHQVTQMGQEVILRCVPISNHLYFYWYRQILGQKVEFLVSFYNNEISEKSEIFDDQFSVERPDGSNFTLKIRSTKLEDSAMYFCASRTGSNTGELFFGEGSRLTVL.

The CDR3 loop is CAWSPGPLQGEQYF. The CDR3 nucleotides read TGTGCCTGGAGTCCCGGCCCACTTCAGGGGGAGCAGTACTTC. The genes are TRBV30 and TRBJ2-7, with D perhaps matching TRBD1 (6 bases). The V gene lost 2 bases and the J gene lost 7 bases, with 18 bases spanning the gap. The length of the CDR3 is 14 residues. Per the germline V gene, CDR1 is GTSNPN and CDR2 is SVGIG (reference sequence). Filled out from reference TRBV30 and TRBJ2-7, the complete variable domain reads SQTIHQWPATLVQPVGSPLSLECTVEGTSNPNLYWYRQAAGRGLQLLFYSVGIGQISSEVPQNLSASRPQDRQFILSSKKLLLSDSGFYLCAWSPGPLQGEQYFGPGTRLTVT.

This rearrangement joins TRBV11-2 to TRBJ1-2; the D gene is possibly TRBD1 (5 bases). This CDR3 is 14 amino acids long. Trimming took off 0 bases at V and 8 bases at J, with 13 bases between the two ends. The germline CDR1 and CDR2 sequences are SGHAT and FQNNGV. The CDR3 nucleotides are TGTGCCAGCAGCTTAGACGCCCAGGGCTTCGGCTACACCTTC. Its translation: CASSLDAQGFGYTF.

The V gene is TRBV7-9, the J gene TRBJ2-7; 10 positions agree with TRBD1. CDR3 length: 13 amino acids. The V segment lost 3 bases and the J segment 8 bases; nucleotides outside the gene matches: 4. The germline V gene has CDR1 SEHNR and CDR2 FQNEAQ (reference sequence). CDR3 bases: TGTGCCAGCAGCTTTGGGACAGGGGACCAGCAGTACTTC. It yields the protein CASSFGTGDQQYF. Full variable domain (missing parts from reference TRBV7-9 and TRBJ2-7): DTGVSQNPRHKITKRGQNVTFRCDPISEHNRLYWYRQTLGQGPEFLTYFQNEAQLEKSRLLSDRFSAERPKGSFSTLEIQRTEQGDSAMYLCASSFGTGDQQYFGPGTRLTVT.

The J gene is TRBJ2-1, the V gene TRBV6-6, with 9 nucleotides matching TRBD1. This CDR3 contains 12 residues. With 2 bases clipped from V and 14 bases from J, the junction kept 4 bases outside the gene matches. Germline V CDR1 and CDR2: MNHNY, SVGAGI (reference sequence). The CDR3 reads CASSYGDRGKFF. The CDR3 DNA reads TGTGCCAGCAGTTACGGAGACAGGGGGAAGTTCTTC.

The chain combines TRBV28 with TRBJ2-4; tentative D call: TRBD2 (5 bases). This CDR3 has 16 residues. V was pared by 7 bases and J by 8 bases, with 24 bases between. Germline CDR1 MDHEN, CDR2 SYDVKM. The CDR3 region has the DNA TGTGCCAGCATCCCTCGGGGTGAGGGCCTCGGGGACATTCAGTACTTC. Protein: CASIPRGEGLGDIQYF.

This clone came up once. The chain recombines TRBV27 with TRBJ1-2; unclear D gene. V dropped 0 bases and J dropped 4 bases, with 9 bases sitting between them. This CDR3 spans 14 amino acids. Germline V CDR1 and CDR2: MNHEY, SMNVEV (reference sequence). In nucleotides, the CDR3 is TGTGCCAGCAGTTTATCAGCGGCGGGCTATGGCTACACCTTC. This encodes CASSLSAAGYGYTF.

The CDR3 is CASSLRTGPDTQYF. CDR3 DNA sequence: TGTGCCAGCAGCCTCCGGACTGGTCCTGATACGCAGTATTTT. The chain recombines TRBV9 with TRBJ2-3, with D maybe TRBD2 (5 bases). Germline lookup yields CDR1 SGDLS and CDR2 YYNGEE. The CDR3 loop spans 14 amino acids. Trimming removed 4 bases from V and 6 bases from J, with 15 bases in between.

The sample holds one count of this clone. The chain links TRBV9 to TRBJ1-1; D not certain. Trimming cost V 0 bases and J 1 base, with 13 bases left between them. The V gene's germline CDR1 is SGDLS and CDR2 YYNGEE. This CDR3 spans 16 amino acids. The CDR3 sequence is CASSVGVQSGNTEAFF. DNA of the CDR3: TGTGCCAGCAGCGTAGGAGTCCAATCTGGGAACACTGAAGCTTTCTTT.

In this sample, this clone turned up once. The chain recombines TRBV6-6 with TRBJ2-5, with 9 nucleotides matching TRBD2. Trimming at V came to 5 bases and at J to 3 bases, leaving 10 bases not matched to a gene. This CDR3 region has 16 residues. Germline lookup yields CDR1 MNHNY and CDR2 SVGAGI (reference sequence). The CDR3 coding sequence is TGTGCCAGCAGTCCCTGGTCCAGACTAGCGGAAGAGACCCAGTACTTC. This sequence encodes CASSPWSRLAEETQYF.